Presented here are 30 T cell receptor beta chains from one specimen sequenced in a study of PD-1 blockade in classical Hodgkin lymphoma. TCRdb's table, derived via immunoSEQ multiplex PCR, lists solely in-frame clones and lacks some. The table shows approximately 26,000 clones, with roughly three quarters occurring only once. Each patient experienced a relapse that followed autologous stem cell transplantation, and brentuximab vedotin exposure varied. The input for sequencing was peripheral blood mononuclear cells (PBMCs), taken at baseline. These TCRs come from a human donor with classical Hodgkin lymphoma.

DNA for the CDR3: TGTGCCAGCAGCTCAGCAGGGGACAGGGCTGACTACGAGCAGTACTTC. Encoded protein: CASSSAGDRADYEQYF. The chain couples TRBV7-2 to TRBJ2-7; 9 positions agree with TRBD1. The germline gives CDR1 SGHTA, CDR2 FQGNSA. This CDR3 comprises 16 residues. V gave up 4 bases and J gave up 3 bases; unmatched junction bases: 10.

This clone showed up just once. V is TRBV19 and J is TRBJ1-3; D gene unclear. The CDR3 totals 15 residues. The V and J ends lost 1 base and 4 bases respectively, with 11 bases between them. Germline V gene data show CDR1 as LNHDA and CDR2 as SQIVND (reference sequence). The DNA for the CDR3 is TGTGCCAGTAGTATAGGCCTTGATGGAGGAAACACCATATATTTT. Protein sequence: CASSIGLDGGNTIYF.

V is TRBV5-4 and J is TRBJ2-3; 11 bases agree with TRBD1. The CDR3 spans 16 residues. Germline V CDR1 and CDR2: SGHNT, YYREEE (reference sequence). The junction had 6 bases not matched to a gene; V was cut back by 3 bases and J by 3 bases. The CDR3 DNA follows: TGTGCCAGCAGCTGGAGGACAGGGGGCGTTACAGATACGCAGTATTTT. This encodes CASSWRTGGVTDTQYF.

The rearrangement uses TRBV19 and TRBJ1-6, with D hard to call. V was cut by 3 bases and J by 6 bases, with 9 bases left in between. The germline gives CDR1 LNHDA, CDR2 SQIVND (reference sequence). The CDR3 loop spans 14 amino acids. CDR3 loop: CASSMRQANSPLHF. DNA of the CDR3: TGTGCCAGTAGTATGCGGCAAGCTAATTCACCCCTCCACTTT. Drawing the rest from reference TRBV19 and TRBJ1-6, the complete variable domain is DGGITQSPKYLFRKEGQNVTLSCEQNLNHDAMYWYRQDPGQGLRLIYYSQIVNDFQKGDIAEGYSVSREKKESFPLTVTSAQKNPTAFYLCASSMRQANSPLHFGNGTRLTVT.

The CDR3 DNA sequence: TGTGCCAGCAGCTCCGCCGACGGAGATCACGGCTACACCTTC. Translated, it gives CASSSADGDHGYTF. This chain uses TRBV5-6 with TRBJ1-2; D uncertain. The V end lost 3 bases, the J end lost 8 bases, and 17 bases lay between the germline ends. The CDR3 is 14 amino acids. Per germline, CDR1 SGHDT and CDR2 YYEEEE.

The V and J genes are TRBV13 and TRBJ1-1, with D perhaps matching TRBD1 (5 bases). The CDR3 has 13 amino acids. V dropped 6 bases and J dropped 8 bases, with 16 bases sitting between them. CDR1 PRHDT and CDR2 FYEKMQ come from the germline V gene (reference sequence). The CDR3 bases are TGTGCCAGCAGACCCGAGGGGACCGCAGAAGCTTTCTTT. It translates to CASRPEGTAEAFF.

This clone is categorized as medium-sized. The rearrangement joins TRBV13 to TRBJ2-7, with 7 bases that match TRBD1. The CDR3 covers 13 residues. The V and J ends lost 2 bases and 2 bases, in that order; junction bases with no gene match: 0. Germline CDR1 is PRHDT and CDR2 is FYEKMQ (reference sequence). CDR3 region: CASSLQGAYEQYF. CDR3 DNA sequence: TGTGCCAGCAGCTTACAGGGGGCCTACGAGCAGTACTTC.

The chain has TRBV19 and TRBJ1-1; TRBD1 matches at 9 bases. The V gene's germline CDR1 is LNHDA and CDR2 SQIVND (reference sequence). The CDR3 has 15 residues. The V and J ends lost 3 bases and 4 bases, in that order; junction bases with no gene match: 6. The CDR3 DNA is TGTGCCAGTAGTATGTCTCGACAGGGGGGCACTGAAGCTTTCTTT. Its protein is CASSMSRQGGTEAFF.

This clone appeared a single time. This chain joins TRBV6-4 and TRBJ2-2; D perhaps matches TRBD2 (6 bases). CDR3 length: 14 amino acids. The V end lost 8 bases, the J end lost 0 bases, and 10 bases lay between the germline ends. Per the germline V gene, CDR1 is MRHNA and CDR2 is SNTAGT. In DNA, the CDR3 is TGTGCCAGCCAAGCGGGTACGAACACCGGGGAGCTGTTTTTT. It specifies CASQAGTNTGELFF.

The rearrangement uses TRBV7-9 and TRBJ2-1; no clear D. The CDR3 length is 12 residues. The germline gives CDR1 SEHNR, CDR2 FQNEAQ (reference sequence). V lost 5 bases to trimming and J lost 7 bases, with 9 bases between them. CDR3 bases: TGTGCCAGCAGCCCCACCCCTAATGAGCAGTTCTTC. This sequence encodes CASSPTPNEQFF.

This clone was counted between two and nine times. The chain carries TRBV27 and TRBJ1-1; D not resolved. Trimming removed 5 bases at V and 8 bases at J, with 12 bases between. The CDR3 has 12 residues. CDR1 MNHEY and CDR2 SMNVEV come from the germline V gene (reference sequence). The CDR3 sequence: CASSLTKGEAFF. DNA of the CDR3: TGTGCCAGCAGTCTCACAAAAGGGGAAGCTTTCTTT.

The chain links TRBV4-1 to TRBJ1-1, with D tentatively TRBD1 (6 bases). Per germline, CDR1 MGHRA and CDR2 YSYEKL. V lost 4 bases and J 1 base, leaving 10 bases between the germline ends. This CDR3 contains 14 residues. CDR3 bases: TGCGCCAGCAGCCTCCTGACAGGGAACACTGAAGCTTTCTTT. This gives the protein CASSLLTGNTEAFF.

The chain uses TRBV7-2 and TRBJ2-7; 9 bases line up with TRBD1. This CDR3 has 13 amino acids. CDR1 and CDR2 from the germline V gene are SGHTA and FQGNSA. V lost 5 bases, J lost 6 bases, and 5 bases stayed unmatched. Written as DNA, the CDR3 is TGTGCCAGCAGCCGGGACAGGGTAGCCGAGCAGTACTTC. The encoded protein is CASSRDRVAEQYF.

This chain uses TRBV2 with TRBJ1-1; 7 bases align to TRBD1. Germline lookup yields CDR1 SNHLY and CDR2 FYNNEI. This CDR3 spans 14 amino acids. V was clipped by 4 bases and J by 0 bases; unmatched bases: 2. The CDR3 region has the DNA TGTGCCAGCAGTGCTGACAGGGTGAACACTGAAGCTTTCTTT. Translating it yields CASSADRVNTEAFF.

This chain joins TRBV5-4 and TRBJ2-5; 8 bases map to TRBD2. The junction had 4 bases not matched to a gene; V was cut back by 2 bases and J by 1 base. The CDR3 runs to 15 residues. Germline assignment: CDR1 SGHNT and CDR2 YYREEE (reference sequence). The CDR3 DNA reads TGTGCCAGCAGCTTTCCCGGGGGGGGCCAAGAGACCCAGTACTTC. This codes for CASSFPGGGQETQYF. The variable domain in full, with the rest retrieved from reference TRBV5-4 and TRBJ2-5, is ETGVTQSPTHLIKTRGQQVTLRCSSQSGHNTVSWYQQALGQGPQFIFQYYREEENGRGNFPPRFSGLQFPNYSSELNVNALELDDSALYLCASSFPGGGQETQYFGPGTRLLVL.

V is TRBV7-9 and J is TRBJ2-1, with D possibly called TRBD1 or TRBD2 (5 bases each). The CDR3 totals 16 residues. The germline V gene has CDR1 SEHNR and CDR2 FQNEAQ (reference sequence). Between the trimmed V and J ends, which lost 3 bases and 2 bases, there was a span of 14 bases. The CDR3 reads CASSLRVGATYNEQFF. In nucleotides, the CDR3 is TGTGCCAGCAGCTTGAGGGTAGGGGCCACCTACAATGAGCAGTTCTTC.

In this sample, this clone is medium-sized. The chain has TRBV5-6 and TRBJ1-5; possibly TRBD1 for D (5 bases). The CDR3 sequence is 15 residues long. V lost 2 bases to trimming and J lost 3 bases, with 12 bases between them. Germline CDR1 and CDR2: SGHDT and YYEEEE. The CDR3 loop is CASSFGPDINQPQHF. The CDR3 DNA follows: TGTGCCAGCAGCTTCGGCCCGGACATCAATCAGCCCCAGCATTTT.

This chain joins TRBV2 and TRBJ2-5, with D unclear. Germline V CDR1 and CDR2: SNHLY, FYNNEI. Trimming left V 3 bases short and J 2 bases short, with 7 bases between. The CDR3 totals 13 residues. This CDR3 is CASSDRIQETQYF. The CDR3 DNA follows: TGTGCCAGCAGTGACAGGATTCAAGAGACCCAGTACTTC.

The chain links TRBV7-9 to TRBJ2-7; possibly TRBD1 or TRBD2 for D (5 bases each). Germline-derived CDR1 and CDR2 are SEHNR and FQNEAQ (reference sequence). The CDR3 has 16 amino acids. The V gene lost 4 bases and the J gene lost 3 bases, with 19 bases spanning the gap. The chain's CDR3 is CASSSHGTIFSYEQYF. DNA of the CDR3: TGTGCCAGCAGCTCGCACGGGACGATTTTCAGCTACGAGCAGTACTTC.

The gene calls are TRBV28 and TRBJ1-1; D perhaps matches TRBD1 (5 bases). The CDR3 extends over 12 amino acids. V lost 6 bases and J 0 bases, leaving 5 bases between the germline ends. Per the germline V gene, CDR1 is MDHEN and CDR2 is SYDVKM. In DNA, the CDR3 is TGTGCCAGCAGGGGACTGAACACTGAAGCTTTCTTT. Translating gives CASRGLNTEAFF.

V and J are TRBV5-4 and TRBJ2-3; TRBD2 aligns across 10 bases. Germline CDR1 SGHNT, CDR2 YYREEE (reference sequence). V lost 2 bases to trimming and J lost 6 bases; unmatched junction nucleotides: 0. This CDR3 contains 13 residues. DNA for the CDR3: TGTGCCAGCAGCTTACTAGCGGGGGATACGCAGTATTTT. Translation: CASSLLAGDTQYF.

Sample share makes this clone medium-sized. The rearrangement joins TRBV2 to TRBJ2-3, with TRBD1 as a possible D gene (6 bases). V gave up 2 bases and J gave up 3 bases, with 12 bases separating them. The CDR3 is 15 residues long. Looked up from germline, CDR1 is SNHLY and CDR2 is FYNNEI. In DNA form, the CDR3 reads TGTGCCAGCAGTGAAACAGGGATGGGGACAGATACGCAGTATTTT. Residues: CASSETGMGTDTQYF.

The chain has TRBV27 and TRBJ1-1; D gene ambiguous. Trimming removed 6 bases from V and 2 bases from J, with 10 bases in between. The length of the CDR3 is 13 residues. In germline, CDR1 is MNHEY, CDR2 SMNVEV (reference sequence). The CDR3 loop reads CASSLTGNTEAFF. The CDR3 DNA reads TGTGCCAGCAGCCTGACGGGAAACACTGAAGCTTTCTTT.

This clone was seen just once. This sequence joins TRBV11-2 and TRBJ2-1, with TRBD2 as a possible D gene (5 bases). Trimming cost V 5 bases and J 7 bases, with 9 bases left between them. This CDR3 contains 12 residues. From germline, CDR1 is SGHAT and CDR2 FQNNGV. The CDR3 here is CASSPTSNEQFF. CDR3 DNA: TGTGCCAGCAGCCCTACTAGTAATGAGCAGTTCTTC.

The V and J genes are TRBV6-5 and TRBJ2-1, with D possibly TRBD1 on 5 matching bases. V was shortened by 2 bases and J by 5 bases, with 13 bases between the two germline ends. The CDR3 length is 15 residues. Germline V gene sequence: CDR1 MNHEY, CDR2 SVGAGI. CDR3 coding DNA: TGTGCCAGCAGTTACAGCGCAGGGTGGGACAATGAGCAGTTCTTC. This sequence encodes CASSYSAGWDNEQFF.

The chain links TRBV5-6 to TRBJ2-2, with 9 bases identical to TRBD1. V gave up 2 bases and J gave up 8 bases; unmatched junction bases: 4. The germline gives CDR1 SGHDT, CDR2 YYEEEE. The length of the CDR3 is 14 residues. CDR3 DNA: TGTGCCAGCAGCTTCGGGACAGGGCTTGGGGAGCTGTTTTTT. Its translation is CASSFGTGLGELFF. Drawing the rest from reference TRBV5-6 and TRBJ2-2, the complete variable domain is DAGVTQSPTHLIKTRGQQVTLRCSPKSGHDTVSWYQQALGQGPQFIFQYYEEEERQRGNFPDRFSGHQFPNYSSELNVNALLLGDSALYLCASSFGTGLGELFFGEGSRLTVL.

This chain connects TRBV4-3 to TRBJ1-1; TRBD1 is a possible D gene (5 bases). There are 15 residues in the CDR3. The germline V gene has CDR1 LGHNA and CDR2 YSLEER. V was pared by 0 bases and J by 3 bases, with 11 bases between. CDR3 protein: CASSQDLGGDTEAFF. For the CDR3, the DNA is TGCGCCAGCAGCCAAGATCTTGGGGGAGACACTGAAGCTTTCTTT.

The CDR3 loop reads CASSLGFGANTGELFF. The CDR3 bases are TGTGCCAGCAGCTTAGGTTTCGGCGCGAACACCGGGGAGCTGTTTTTT. The chain couples TRBV7-2 to TRBJ2-2; D remains unclear. V shed 1 base and J shed 0 bases, with 9 bases lying between them. Germline CDR1 SGHTA, CDR2 FQGNSA. CDR3 length: 16 residues.

This chain joins TRBV5-6 and TRBJ1-2; D unclear. The V end was cut by 1 base, the J end by 0 bases, with 7 bases between. The CDR3 is 14 residues long. Germline CDR1 reads SGHDT; CDR2 reads YYEEEE. The CDR3 region has the DNA TGTGCCAGCAGCTTGTGGGAAGCTAACTATGGCTACACCTTC. Translating it yields CASSLWEANYGYTF.

The chain uses TRBV7-9 and TRBJ2-5; 7 bases align to TRBD1. With V trimmed by 4 bases and J by 5 bases, 1 base remained unmatched. The CDR3 is 12 residues long. CDR1 is SEHNR and CDR2 is FQNEAQ in the germline V gene (reference sequence). CDR3 sequence (DNA): TGTGCCAGCAGCTACAGGGGCGAGACCCAGTACTTC. Translated, it gives CASSYRGETQYF.